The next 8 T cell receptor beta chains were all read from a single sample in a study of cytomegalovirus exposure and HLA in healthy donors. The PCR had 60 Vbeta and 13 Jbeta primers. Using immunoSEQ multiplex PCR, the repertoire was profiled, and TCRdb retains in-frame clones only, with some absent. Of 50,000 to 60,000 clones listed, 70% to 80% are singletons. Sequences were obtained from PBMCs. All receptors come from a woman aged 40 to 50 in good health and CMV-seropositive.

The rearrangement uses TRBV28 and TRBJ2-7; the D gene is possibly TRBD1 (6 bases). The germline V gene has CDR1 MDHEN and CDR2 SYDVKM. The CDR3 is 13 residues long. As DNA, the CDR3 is TGTGCAACGGACAGCGGATTGCTCTACGAGCAGTACTTC. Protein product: CATDSGLLYEQYF.

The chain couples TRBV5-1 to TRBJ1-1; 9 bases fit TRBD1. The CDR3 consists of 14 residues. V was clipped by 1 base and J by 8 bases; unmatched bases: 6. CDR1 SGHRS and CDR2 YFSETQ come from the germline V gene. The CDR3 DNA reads TGCGCCAGCAGCTTGATCACGGGACAGGGCGAAGCTTTCTTT. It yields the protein CASSLITGQGEAFF.

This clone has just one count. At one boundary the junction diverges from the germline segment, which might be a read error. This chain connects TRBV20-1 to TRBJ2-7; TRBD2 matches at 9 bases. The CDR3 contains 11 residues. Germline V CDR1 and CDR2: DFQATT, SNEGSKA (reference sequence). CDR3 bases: TGTCGGCGGGGGGGTTCCTACGAGCAGTACTTC. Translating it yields CRRGGSYEQYF.

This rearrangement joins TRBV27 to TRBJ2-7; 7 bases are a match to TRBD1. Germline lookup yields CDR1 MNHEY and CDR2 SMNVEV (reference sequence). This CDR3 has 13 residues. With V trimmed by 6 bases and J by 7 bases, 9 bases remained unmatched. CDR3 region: CASRRTGSWEQYF. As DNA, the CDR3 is TGTGCCAGCAGACGGACAGGCAGTTGGGAGCAGTACTTC.

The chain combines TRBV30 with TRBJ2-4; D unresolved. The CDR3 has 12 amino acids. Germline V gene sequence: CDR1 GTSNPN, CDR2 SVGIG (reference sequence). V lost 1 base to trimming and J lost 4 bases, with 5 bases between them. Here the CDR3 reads CAWSAVKNIQYF. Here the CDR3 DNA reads TGTGCCTGGAGTGCGGTGAAAAACATTCAGTACTTC.

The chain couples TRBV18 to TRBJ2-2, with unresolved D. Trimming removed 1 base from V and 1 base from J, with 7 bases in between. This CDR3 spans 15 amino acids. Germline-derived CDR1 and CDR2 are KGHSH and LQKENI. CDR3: CASSPHPGNTGELFF. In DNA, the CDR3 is TGTGCCAGCTCACCACATCCAGGGAACACCGGGGAGCTGTTTTTT.

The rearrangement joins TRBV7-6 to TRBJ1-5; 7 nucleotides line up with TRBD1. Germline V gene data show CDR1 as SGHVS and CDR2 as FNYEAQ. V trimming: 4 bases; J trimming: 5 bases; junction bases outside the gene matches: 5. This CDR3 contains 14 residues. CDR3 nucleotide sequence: TGTGCCAGCAGCTGGACAGGCATTCATCAGCCCCAGCATTTT. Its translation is CASSWTGIHQPQHF.

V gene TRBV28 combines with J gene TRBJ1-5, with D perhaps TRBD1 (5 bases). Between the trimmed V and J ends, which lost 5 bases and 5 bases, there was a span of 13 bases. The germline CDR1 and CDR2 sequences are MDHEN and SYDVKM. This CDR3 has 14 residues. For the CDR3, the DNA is TGTGCCAGCAGTATGGGACTAGGGGATCAGCCCCAGCATTTT. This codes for CASSMGLGDQPQHF.